This T cell receptor (beta chain) was identified during a study of cytomegalovirus exposure and HLA in healthy donors. The primer mix had 60 Vbeta and 13 Jbeta primers. This table comes from immunoSEQ multiplex PCR, and its TCRdb copy is limited to in-frame clones, with some not included. The sample gives 150,000 to 200,000 clones, roughly 80% of which show up once; approximately 1.4% is in the top ten. Germline assignment: CDR1 SGHRS and CDR2 YFSETQ. Trimming pared 8 bases from V and 1 base from J, leaving 14 bases between. The CDR3 is 14 residues long. The sequenced sample was PBMCs. The TCR originated in a woman in her 30s in good health and CMV-seronegative. The chain carries TRBV5-1 and TRBJ2-3, with a tentative D call TRBD1 (5 bases). Here the CDR3 reads CASQGVLGTDTQYF. CDR3 sequence (DNA): TGCGCCAGTCAAGGGGTCCTTGGCACAGATACGCAGTATTTT. Variable domain in full (rest from reference TRBV5-1 and TRBJ2-3): KAGVTQTPRYLIKTRGQQVTLSCSPISGHRSVSWYQQTPGQGLQFLFEYFSETQRNKGNFPGRFSGRQFSNSRSEMNVSTLELGDSALYLCASQGVLGTDTQYFGPGTRLTVL.